This T cell receptor (beta chain) was sequenced during a study of identical twins (dated by TCRdb to 2015 to 2016). With respect to the entire study: TCR alpha and beta repertoires from monozygotic twins, unrelated adults of various ages and cord blood were deep-sequenced to test whether fetal clonotypes persist. Replicate twin experiments were performed at different times using different library preparation protocols to rule out contamination.

Every donor was a healthy Caucasian. Using Miltenyi CD45RO+ enrichment and human naive T-cell isolation kits, memory (CD45RO+) and naive T cells were isolated from PBMC. Inclusive of the bounding cysteine and phenylalanine, the CDR3 is 13 residues long. The read is trimmed to its CDR3 DNA, 39 bases read in frame from base 1. V was cut back by 5 bases and J by 5 bases, leaving a gap of 15 bases between them. CDR1 and CDR2 were assigned from the germline V gene (reference sequence) as DFQATT and SNEGSKA. Findings and caveats that apply to the study as a whole: Because the same donors could not be followed over many years, the conclusions relied on cross-sectional statistical analysis. Zero-insertion analyses could be partly confounded by invariant T cells such as MAIT and iNKT, though diverse VJ usage argued against such confounding for most clonotypes. Out-of-frame TCR alpha sharing in monozygotic twins was systematically underestimated by recombination models, whereas sharing between unrelated individuals was in agreement with the recombination models. Compared with coincidental sharing between unrelated individuals, out-of-frame TCR alpha sequences shared between twins showed an excess of sequences with low generation probability. Abundant cord blood beta clonotypes carried fewer insertions; young adult naive repertoires showed a weaker similar trend, while memory repertoires showed none. In beta out-of-frame sequences, excess twin sharing was weaker, because having fewer shared sequences lowered the signal-to-noise ratio.

Details on this clonotype: Its antigen is still unknown. Base qualities are missing; no much larger clone stands one base away.

Library creation used 5' RACE. Sequencing was performed on an Illumina HiSeq 2000. Template switching added a universal primer binding site, and the final cDNA carried a unique molecular identifier that allowed TCR cDNA molecules to be counted accurately. Specific primers in the conserved constant-segment region were used to synthesize first-strand cDNA for the TCR alpha and beta chains. To control for contamination, every cDNA library was double barcoded, receiving both a SMART-Mk sample barcode and Illumina barcodes. TruSeq adapter sequences and Illumina sample barcodes were added in two successive PCR steps. TCR alpha and beta cDNA libraries were sequenced on the Illumina HiSeq platform with custom primers. In the authors' own workflow: Raw reads were processed with MiGEC to extract unique molecular identifiers, and MiXCR was used to determine CDR3 positions. For each individual, recombination models were inferred using an EM algorithm with the repgenHMM and IGoR tools. Shared clonotype analysis was performed with the tcR package in R, normalizing sharing by the product of cloneset sizes. Out-of-frame nonproductive sequences were analyzed to study raw recombination free of thymic and clonal selection effects. TCRdb handled the public reads itself, with Q25 trimming in fastp and clone calling in MiXCR, and kept productive beta chains. Identical CDR3 protein sequences are pooled into one entry, listed with their most common genes and DNA. These V and J calls are TCRdb output, not the study's own analysis. This sample has about 240,000 distinct CDR3 sequences in its table, and over 9.5% of those were observed once. The biggest ten clones account for 10% of the sample.

The sequencing sample was made of memory T cells sorted from blood. Explained via the paper, the cell subset or site label denotes: CD45RO+ enriched T cells. The chain employs TRBV20-1 and TRBJ2-5; no D gene can be assigned with confidence. The receptor comes from a man aged 50-60 years in good health. The nucleotide sequence reads TGCAGTGCTCCTCCTGGAGCCAGGGAGACCCAGTACTTC. This yields the protein CSAPPGARETQYF.